The next 18 T cell receptor beta chains were all read from a single sample in a study of blood T cell repertoires in COVID-19. Clones were read by immunoSEQ multiplex PCR, and TCRdb kept only the in-frame ones, dropping some. The sample lists almost 300,000 clones, approximately 86% occurring once. The source material was peripheral blood. The receptor set was obtained from a man in his 70s with acute or convalescent COVID-19.

The rearrangement links TRBV28 to TRBJ1-5, with TRBD1 matching over 8 bases. Germline lookup yields CDR1 MDHEN and CDR2 SYDVKM. The CDR3 spans 17 residues. Trimming at V came to 6 bases and at J to 2 bases, leaving 12 bases not matched to a gene. In nucleotides, the CDR3 is TGTGCCAGCAGCCGCAGGGGGCCAGGGTTGGGCAATCAGCCCCAGCATTTT. It specifies CASSRRGPGLGNQPQHF.

This chain joins TRBV28 and TRBJ2-1, with TRBD2 matching 7 bases. The V and J ends lost 6 bases and 6 bases, in that order; junction bases with no gene match: 5. This CDR3 is 13 amino acids long. The germline V gene encodes CDR1 MDHEN and CDR2 SYDVKM. Here the CDR3 reads CASRGGVRNEQFF. The CDR3 DNA follows: TGTGCCAGCAGGGGGGGGGTGCGCAATGAGCAGTTCTTC.

CDR3: CASSLKAAAGTEAFF. The CDR3 coding sequence is TGTGCCAGCAGCTTGAAGGCGGCTGCGGGCACTGAAGCTTTCTTT. V and J are TRBV5-4 and TRBJ1-1; D ambiguous. In germline, CDR1 is SGHNT, CDR2 YYREEE (reference sequence). The CDR3 consists of 15 residues. With 1 base removed from V and 4 bases from J, the gap between germline ends came to 14 bases.

This clone was counted only a few times. This CDR3 is also generated by other DNA sequences in the sample. J is TRBJ1-1 and V is TRBV28, with a tentative D call TRBD1 (6 bases). There are 13 residues in the CDR3. With 6 bases removed from V and 8 bases from J, the gap between germline ends came to 16 bases. The germline V gene has CDR1 MDHEN and CDR2 SYDVKM. CDR3 protein: CASSRQVEWEAFF. The CDR3 DNA reads TGTGCCAGCAGCCGACAGGTGGAATGGGAAGCTTTCTTT.

The CDR3 protein is CASSVGRTGLGYGYTF. As DNA, the CDR3 is TGTGCCAGCAGCGTAGGGAGGACAGGGTTAGGATATGGCTACACCTTC. This chain joins TRBV9 and TRBJ1-2, with 8 nucleotides matching TRBD1. The ends lost 0 bases at V and 5 bases at J; junction bases unmatched: 9. The CDR3 consists of 16 residues. Germline CDR1 reads SGDLS; CDR2 reads YYNGEE. The full variable domain, its missing parts supplied by reference TRBV9 and TRBJ1-2, is DSGVTQTPKHLITATGQRVTLRCSPRSGDLSVYWYQQSLDQGLQFLIQYYNGEERAKGNILERFSAQQFPDLHSELNLSSLELGDSALYFCASSVGRTGLGYGYTFGSGTRLTVV.

This sequence joins TRBV7-9 and TRBJ2-1; 9 nucleotides align to TRBD2. This CDR3 region has 15 residues. After removal of 5 bases from V and 4 bases from J, the junction contained 6 bases not matched to a gene. Germline CDR1 is SEHNR and CDR2 is FQNEAQ (reference sequence). CDR3 in DNA: TGTGCCAGCAGCCGCGGGAGGGAGAGGTACAATGAGCAGTTCTTC. Protein product: CASSRGRERYNEQFF.

The chain links TRBV28 to TRBJ2-7; a possible D gene is TRBD1 (6 bases). V dropped 3 bases and J dropped 6 bases, with 21 bases sitting between them. This CDR3 region has 16 residues. Germline CDR1 reads MDHEN; CDR2 reads SYDVKM. The CDR3 DNA reads as TGTGCCAGCAGTTTTATTGCATGGGGGCAGCCTGGCGAGCAGTACTTC. Translation gives CASSFIAWGQPGEQYF.

The chain uses TRBV21-1 and TRBJ2-7; TRBD1 reflects the table's D call only, with no check against the DNA. TRBV21-1 is deemed a pseudogene. The CDR3 spans 15 residues. DNA for the CDR3: TGTGCCAGCAGGACGACAGGGCCTAAAACCTACGAGCAGTACTTC. Its protein product is CASRTTGPKTYEQYF.

The chain employs TRBV24-1 and TRBJ2-1; D possibly uses TRBD1 or TRBD2 (5 bases each). Germline-derived CDR1 and CDR2 are KGHDR and SFDVKD. V was cut by 4 bases and J by 9 bases, with 15 bases left in between. The CDR3 spans 14 residues. In nucleotides, the CDR3 is TGTGCCACCAGTGAGTTGGGGGAGTGGAGTGAGCAGTTCTTC. It yields the protein CATSELGEWSEQFF.

The V call is TRBV7-2, the J call TRBJ2-3; D possibly corresponds to TRBD2 (6 bases). CDR3 length: 17 residues. Germline CDR1 is SGHTA and CDR2 is FQGNSA. Trimming removed 5 bases at V and 0 bases at J, with 18 bases between. CDR3 sequence (DNA): TGTGCCAGCAGCCAGGACTACATCTCATCTAGCACAGATACGCAGTATTTT. Its translation is CASSQDYISSSTDTQYF.

Remarks on this clone: The junction differs from germline at one of its ends, possibly a read error. The chain combines TRBV5-4 with TRBJ1-2, with 7 positions matching TRBD1. Germline V gene lookup returns CDR1 SGHNT and CDR2 YYREEE (reference sequence). The CDR3 is 13 amino acids. CDR3 nucleotide sequence: TGTGCCAGCAGCTTGGCCGGGACAGCTTTCCCGCTGTTC. The encoded protein is CASSLAGTAFPLF. Looking up the rest from reference TRBV5-4 and TRBJ1-2 gives the full variable domain: ETGVTQSPTHLIKTRGQQVTLRCSSQSGHNTVSWYQQALGQGPQFIFQYYREEENGRGNFPPRFSGLQFPNYSSELNVNALELDDSALYLCASSLAGTAFPLFGSGTRLTVV.

The chain carries TRBV15 and TRBJ1-2; no reliable D call. V dropped 1 base and J dropped 7 bases, with 13 bases sitting between them. Looked up from germline, CDR1 is LNHNV and CDR2 is YYDKDF (reference sequence). The CDR3 has 14 residues. Here the CDR3 DNA reads TGTGCCACCAGCAGAGGCCAGGCTCCCACTGGCTACACCTTC. Amino acid sequence: CATSRGQAPTGYTF.

This chain connects TRBV28 to TRBJ1-1; 7 bases agree with TRBD1. The CDR3 sequence is 16 residues long. Germline-derived CDR1 and CDR2 are MDHEN and SYDVKM. V shed 1 base, J shed 2 bases, and the junction held 7 bases outside the gene matches. CDR3 nucleotides: TGTGCCAGCAGTTTATACTATGGGACAGCAAACACTGAAGCTTTCTTT. It codes for CASSLYYGTANTEAFF.

The chain employs TRBV7-2 and TRBJ1-1, with 8 bases identical to TRBD1. Unmatched junction bases numbered 5, after V lost 5 bases and J lost 3 bases. CDR1 and CDR2 from the germline V gene are SGHTA and FQGNSA. This CDR3 region has 14 residues. CDR3 protein: CASSVRQGHTEAFF. The DNA of the CDR3 is TGTGCCAGCAGCGTCAGACAGGGGCACACTGAAGCTTTCTTT.

The chain combines TRBV7-2 with TRBJ2-3; 7 bases match TRBD2. This CDR3 comprises 19 residues. After removal of 5 bases from V and 0 bases from J, the junction contained 17 bases not matched to a gene. CDR1 is SGHTA and CDR2 is FQGNSA in the germline V gene. The CDR3 DNA follows: TGTGCCAGCAGCCCCAAGAGGGGCAAGCGGGAAACCAGCACAGATACGCAGTATTTT. Its translation: CASSPKRGKRETSTDTQYF.

The J gene is TRBJ2-3, the V gene TRBV21-1; no check of the table's D call, TRBD2, against the DNA was made. TRBV21-1 is a recognized pseudogene. The CDR3 sequence is 17 residues long. CDR3 DNA sequence: TGTGCCAGCAGTGCCCGCCGCGGGAGTGCTGGCACAGATACGCAGTATTTT. It specifies CASSARRGSAGTDTQYF.

The V and J genes are TRBV19 and TRBJ2-7, with TRBD2 matching over 12 bases. Germline-derived CDR1 and CDR2 are LNHDA and SQIVND (reference sequence). V lost 4 bases and J lost 4; bases outside the gene matches: 8. The CDR3 runs to 16 residues. The CDR3 is CASSSNLLAGGYEQYF. Here the CDR3 DNA reads TGTGCCAGTAGTAGCAACCTACTAGCGGGAGGTTACGAGCAGTACTTC.

The rearrangement joins TRBV6-5 to TRBJ1-1, with 8 bases fitting TRBD1. Looked up from germline, CDR1 is MNHEY and CDR2 is SVGAGI. J gave up 1 base and V 5 bases, and 3 bases lay outside the gene matches. This CDR3 has 14 residues. In DNA form, the CDR3 reads TGTGCCAGCAGTAACAGGGGGACGAACACTGAAGCTTTCTTT. Encoded protein: CASSNRGTNTEAFF.